This TCR beta chain emerged from a study of T cells after yellow fever vaccination. Study at large: Fractions low in cell number were prepared with SMART-Seq v4 Ultra Low Input.

Making TCR cDNA involved 5'RACE template switching, which added UMIs and a universal primer site. From the 5' RACE reads, TCRdb called clonotypes with MiXCR, one entry per CDR3 protein. This sample yields some 560,000 distinct CDR3 sequences, of which around 16% are seen a single time; around a sixth belongs to the top ten. Trimming cost V 1 base and J 0 bases, with 10 bases left between them. CDR1 and CDR2 (germline): MNHEY, SVGAGI. This CDR3 is 15 amino acids long. Whole-study results and caveats: Bulk-population clonotypes that are abundant could appear as contaminants in FACS-sorted repertoires. Weaker overall, the secondary response nonetheless peaked faster (day 5 versus 15).

Notes on this clonotype: As yet, its antigen is unknown.

The source material was PBMCs, sampled more than 4 days after the first yellow fever vaccination. The source of this sequence is a man in his late teens or twenties who received the YFV17D yellow fever vaccine. This sequence joins TRBV6-5 and TRBJ2-7, with a weak D call TRBD1 (5 bases). In DNA form, the CDR3 reads TGTGCCAGCAGTTACTATGGGGCCCTCTCCTACGAGCAGTACTTC. Translating it yields CASSYYGALSYEQYF.